Below are 3 T cell receptor beta chains sequenced from a single sample in a study of a mutant IDH1 vaccine in newly diagnosed glioma. Sequencing used immunoSEQ multiplex PCR; TCRdb keeps in-frame clones, though not all of them. Of over 15,000 clones detected, roughly 95% appear once; the ten largest clones hold 3.6%. Stated time point: baseline, week 1 (first vaccination visit). Treatment given: pre-vaccination baseline after standard-of-care therapy. The material was peripheral blood mononuclear cells (PBMCs), obtained from a glioma patient treated with radiotherapy, temozolomide or both. All receptors come from a woman in her late teens or twenties with glioma. Some clones in this sample may be carry-over from other donors' samples.

This clone was seen just once. The chain carries TRBV4-1 and TRBJ2-7; 12 bases agree with TRBD1. V was clipped by 3 bases and J by 3 bases; unmatched bases: 6. CDR3 length: 16 residues. CDR1 is MGHRA and CDR2 is YSYEKL in the germline V gene. The DNA for the CDR3 is TGCGCCAGCAGCCAGGTCGGGACAGGGGGCTTCTACGAGCAGTACTTC. Translation: CASSQVGTGGFYEQYF.

This clone has just one count. V usage is TRBV11-3 and J usage is TRBJ2-5; 9 nucleotides align to TRBD1. With the DNA end fitting TRBJ2-7 better, the J assignment may be wrong. This CDR3 comprises 14 residues. From germline, CDR1 is SGHNT and CDR2 YENEEA. The CDR3 spells CASSVGTGTYEQYF. The CDR3 DNA follows: TGTGCCAGCAGTGTCGGGACAGGGACCTACGAGCAGTACTTC.

DNA of the CDR3: TGTGCCAGCAGCAAAAGCGGGGGGGGCTCCTACGAGCAGTACTTC. This gives the protein CASSKSGGGSYEQYF. The chain joins TRBV27 to TRBJ2-7; 10 nucleotides match TRBD2. The CDR3 length is 15 residues. CDR1 MNHEY and CDR2 SMNVEV come from the germline V gene (reference sequence). Trimming cost V 6 bases and J 0 bases; bases outside gene matches: 5.